This section outlines one TCR beta chain sequence together with its context. Orbital computed tomography, thyroid ultrasound, serum thyroxine and TRAb, and clinical symptoms together informed the diagnoses. Trimming removed 3 bases at V and 11 bases at J, with 9 bases between. This CDR3 comprises 11 residues. Germline values: CDR1 KGHDR, CDR2 SFDVKD. Amplification of TCR beta CDR3 regions used RNA as the template. The TCR CDR3 was amplified in a first-round RT-PCR using the HTBI primer set. TCRdb passed the multiplex PCR reads through MiXCR, listing each CDR3 protein once. Altogether around 520,000 distinct CDR3 sequences are present, 13% to 15% being singletons, with the ten largest covering under 20%. This entry belongs to a study of T cells in Graves' hyperthyroidism and ophthalmopathy.

This receptor was identified in a young woman with Graves' hyperthyroidism. Material for sequencing was blood. The V call is TRBV24-1, the J call TRBJ1-1; D not certain. CDR3 sequence (DNA): TGTGCCACCAGTGATGGGGATTATGCTTTCTTT. Translated, it gives CATSDGDYAFF.